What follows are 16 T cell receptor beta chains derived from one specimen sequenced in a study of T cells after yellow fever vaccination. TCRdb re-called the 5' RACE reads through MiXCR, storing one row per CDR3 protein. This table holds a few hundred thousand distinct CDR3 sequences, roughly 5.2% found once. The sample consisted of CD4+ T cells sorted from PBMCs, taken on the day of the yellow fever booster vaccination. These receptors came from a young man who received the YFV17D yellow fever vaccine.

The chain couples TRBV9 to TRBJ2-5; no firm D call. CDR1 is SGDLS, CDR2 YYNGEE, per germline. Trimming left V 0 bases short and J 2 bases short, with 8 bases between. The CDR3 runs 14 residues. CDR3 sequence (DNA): TGTGCCAGCAGCGTAGGAGGATTACAAGAGACCCAGTACTTC. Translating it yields CASSVGGLQETQYF. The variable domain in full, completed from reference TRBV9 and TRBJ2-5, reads DSGVTQTPKHLITATGQRVTLRCSPRSGDLSVYWYQQSLDQGLQFLIQYYNGEERAKGNILERFSAQQFPDLHSELNLSSLELGDSALYFCASSVGGLQETQYFGPGTRLLVL.

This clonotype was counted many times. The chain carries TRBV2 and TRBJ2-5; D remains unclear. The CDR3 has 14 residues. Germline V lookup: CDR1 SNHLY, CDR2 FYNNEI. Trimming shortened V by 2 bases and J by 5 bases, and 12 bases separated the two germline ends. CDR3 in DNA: TGTGCCAGCAGTGAACTCCAGGCGGCGGAGACCCAGTACTTC. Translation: CASSELQAAETQYF. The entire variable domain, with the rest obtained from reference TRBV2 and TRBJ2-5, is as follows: EPEVTQTPSHQVTQMGQEVILRCVPISNHLYFYWYRQILGQKVEFLVSFYNNEISEKSEIFDDQFSVERPDGSNFTLKIRSTKLEDSAMYFCASSELQAAETQYFGPGTRLLVL.

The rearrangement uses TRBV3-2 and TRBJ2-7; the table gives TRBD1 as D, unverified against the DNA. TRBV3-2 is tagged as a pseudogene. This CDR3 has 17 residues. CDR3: CASSQGVPLHSCYEQYV. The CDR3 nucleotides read TGTGCCAGCAGCCAAGGCGTCCCTCTCCACTCCTGCTACGAGCAGTACGTC.

The CDR3 nucleotides read TGCAGCGTTGAGTGGGGGGCGTCTGGCTACACCTTC. Translation gives CSVEWGASGYTF. The J gene is TRBJ1-2, the V gene TRBV29-1; tentatively, D is TRBD1 (6 bases). V lost 3 bases and J 7 bases, leaving 12 bases between the germline ends. The germline gives CDR1 SQVTM, CDR2 ANQGSEA. The CDR3 runs 12 residues.

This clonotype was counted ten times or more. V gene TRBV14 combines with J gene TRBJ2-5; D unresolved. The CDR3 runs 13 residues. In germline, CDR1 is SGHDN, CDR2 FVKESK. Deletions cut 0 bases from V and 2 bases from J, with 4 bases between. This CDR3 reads CASSQDWQETQYF. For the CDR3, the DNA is TGTGCCAGCAGCCAAGACTGGCAAGAGACCCAGTACTTC.

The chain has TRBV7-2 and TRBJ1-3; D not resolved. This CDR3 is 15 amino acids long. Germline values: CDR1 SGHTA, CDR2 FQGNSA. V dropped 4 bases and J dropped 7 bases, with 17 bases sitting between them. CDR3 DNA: TGTGCCAGCAGCTATACACGGGGTCTCGGGAACACCATATATTTT. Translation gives CASSYTRGLGNTIYF.

CDR3 sequence reads: CSVVALTGTEAFF. CDR3 in DNA: TGCAGCGTTGTCGCCCTAACGGGCACTGAAGCTTTCTTT. V and J are TRBV29-1 and TRBJ1-1; D unresolved. V was pared by 4 bases and J by 4 bases, with 13 bases between. The CDR3 is 13 residues long. Germline CDR1 SQVTM, CDR2 ANQGSEA.

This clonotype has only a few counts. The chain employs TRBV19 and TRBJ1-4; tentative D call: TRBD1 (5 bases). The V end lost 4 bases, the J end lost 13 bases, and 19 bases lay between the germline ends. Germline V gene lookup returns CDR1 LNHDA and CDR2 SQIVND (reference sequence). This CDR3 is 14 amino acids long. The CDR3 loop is CASSTPRDAPRLFF. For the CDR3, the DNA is TGTGCCAGTAGTACCCCCCGGGACGCGCCCCGACTGTTTTTT.

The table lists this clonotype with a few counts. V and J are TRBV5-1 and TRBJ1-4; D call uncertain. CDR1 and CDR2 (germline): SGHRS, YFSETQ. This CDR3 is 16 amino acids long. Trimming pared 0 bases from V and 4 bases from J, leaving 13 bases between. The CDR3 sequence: CASSLDPLPGNEKLFF. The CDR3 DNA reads TGCGCCAGCAGCTTGGACCCCCTACCCGGTAATGAAAAACTGTTTTTT.

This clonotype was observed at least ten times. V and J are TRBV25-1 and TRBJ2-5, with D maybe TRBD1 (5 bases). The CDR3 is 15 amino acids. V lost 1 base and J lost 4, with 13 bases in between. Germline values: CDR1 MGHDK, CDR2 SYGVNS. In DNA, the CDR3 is TGTGCCAGCAGTGAATCGGGCAGGGCCCTAGAGACCCAGTACTTC. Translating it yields CASSESGRALETQYF.

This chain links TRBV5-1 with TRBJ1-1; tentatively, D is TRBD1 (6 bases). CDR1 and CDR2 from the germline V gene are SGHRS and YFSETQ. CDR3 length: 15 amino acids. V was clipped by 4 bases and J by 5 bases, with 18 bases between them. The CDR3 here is CASSPPRGGWTEAFF. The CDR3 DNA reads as TGCGCCAGCAGCCCCCCCCGAGGGGGTTGGACTGAAGCTTTCTTT. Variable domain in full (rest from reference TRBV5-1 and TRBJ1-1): KAGVTQTPRYLIKTRGQQVTLSCSPISGHRSVSWYQQTPGQGLQFLFEYFSETQRNKGNFPGRFSGRQFSNSRSEMNVSTLELGDSALYLCASSPPRGGWTEAFFGQGTRLTVV.

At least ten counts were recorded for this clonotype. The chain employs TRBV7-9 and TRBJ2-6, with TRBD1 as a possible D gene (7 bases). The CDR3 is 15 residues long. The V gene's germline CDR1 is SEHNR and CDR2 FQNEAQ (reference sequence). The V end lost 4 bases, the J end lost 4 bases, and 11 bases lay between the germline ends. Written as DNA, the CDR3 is TGTGCCAGCAGCTCCCAGGGGGGAGGGGCCAACGTCCTGACTTTC. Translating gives CASSSQGGGANVLTF.

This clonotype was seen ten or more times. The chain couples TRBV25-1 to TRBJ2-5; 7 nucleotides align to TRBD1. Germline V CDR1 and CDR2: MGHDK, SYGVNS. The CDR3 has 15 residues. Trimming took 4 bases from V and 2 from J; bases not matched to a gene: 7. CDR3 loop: CASSAAGGAQETQYF. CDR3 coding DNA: TGTGCCAGCAGTGCTGCAGGGGGTGCGCAAGAGACCCAGTACTTC. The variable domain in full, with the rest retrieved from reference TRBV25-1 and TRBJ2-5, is EADIYQTPRYLVIGTGKKITLECSQTMGHDKMYWYQQDPGMELHLIHYSYGVNSTEKGDLSSESTVSRIRTEHFPLTLESARPSHTSQYLCASSAAGGAQETQYFGPGTRLLVL.

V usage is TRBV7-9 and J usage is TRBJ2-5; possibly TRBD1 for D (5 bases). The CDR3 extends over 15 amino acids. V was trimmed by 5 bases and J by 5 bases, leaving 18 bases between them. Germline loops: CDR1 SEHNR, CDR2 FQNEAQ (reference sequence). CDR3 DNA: TGTGCCAGCAGCCTGGGGCAGGGTCCTAGGGAGACCCAGTACTTC. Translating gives CASSLGQGPRETQYF.

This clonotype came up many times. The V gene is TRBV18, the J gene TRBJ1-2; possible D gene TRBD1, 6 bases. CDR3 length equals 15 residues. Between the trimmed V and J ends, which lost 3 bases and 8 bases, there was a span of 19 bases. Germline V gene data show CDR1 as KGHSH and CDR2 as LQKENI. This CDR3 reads CASSPDRSGYLGYTF. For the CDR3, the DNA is TGTGCCAGCTCACCGGACAGATCGGGGTACTTGGGCTACACCTTC.

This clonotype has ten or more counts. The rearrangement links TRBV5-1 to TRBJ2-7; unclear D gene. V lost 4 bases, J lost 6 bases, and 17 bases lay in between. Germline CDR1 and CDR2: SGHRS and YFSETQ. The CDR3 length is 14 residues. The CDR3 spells CASSPELYGGEQYV. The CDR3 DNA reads TGCGCCAGCAGCCCGGAGCTCTACGGTGGCGAGCAGTACGTC.